Listed below are T cell receptor beta chains from one sample, sequenced in a study of shared clonotypes between healthy human individuals. TCRdb's copy holds only in-frame clones and misses some; the assay was immunoSEQ multiplex PCR. Among under 2,500,000 clones listed, 90% to 97% were seen once. Sequenced: naive CD4+ T cells sorted from blood. These receptors originate from a young man in good health. Both conserved end residues are part of each CDR3. Fields, in order: J gene, D gene, clone size, V gene, CDR3 protein, CDR3 DNA. The D gene is left open where the match is weak. The size entry is marked missing in some rows and otherwise reads once, few, many or a size class.

j_gene: TRBJ2-3; d_gene: TRBD1; abundance: NA; v_gene: TRBV9; CDR3aa: CASSDDRGKDTQYF; CDR3nt: TGTGCCAGCAGCGACGACAGGGGCAAAGATACGCAGTATTTT
j_gene: TRBJ1-5; d_gene: TRBD1; abundance: NA; v_gene: TRBV4-1; CDR3aa: CASSHDPTGAINQPQHF; CDR3nt: TGCGCCAGCAGCCACGACCCGACAGGGGCGATAAATCAGCCCCAGCATTTT
j_gene: TRBJ1-4; d_gene: TRBD1; abundance: NA; v_gene: TRBV7-9; CDR3aa: CASSLRQGNDGLFF; CDR3nt: TGTGCCAGCAGCCTTCGACAGGGGAATGATGGGCTGTTTTTT
j_gene: TRBJ1-5; d_gene: TRBD1; abundance: NA; v_gene: TRBV7-2; CDR3aa: CASSLGGTDNQPQHF; CDR3nt: TGTGCCAGCAGCTTAGGTGGGACAGACAATCAGCCCCAGCATTTT
j_gene: TRBJ1-6; d_gene: NA; abundance: NA; v_gene: TRBV2; CDR3aa: CASSAAGRDNSPLHF; CDR3nt: TGTGCCAGCAGTGCGGCAGGGCGCGATAATTCACCCCTCCACTTT
j_gene: TRBJ1-1; d_gene: NA; abundance: NA; v_gene: TRBV27; CDR3aa: CASSSAGWTEAFF; CDR3nt: TGTGCCAGCAGTAGCGCTGGATGGACTGAAGCTTTCTTT
j_gene: TRBJ2-7; d_gene: TRBD1; abundance: NA; v_gene: TRBV5-1; CDR3aa: CASRHGQGYEQYF; CDR3nt: TGCGCCAGCAGGCATGGACAGGGGTACGAGCAGTACTTC
j_gene: TRBJ1-2; d_gene: NA; abundance: NA; v_gene: TRBV5-5; CDR3aa: CASSEHEYGYTF; CDR3nt: TGTGCCAGCAGTGAACATGAGTATGGCTACACCTTC
j_gene: TRBJ1-5; d_gene: NA; abundance: NA; v_gene: TRBV30; CDR3aa: CAWSQGSSNQPQHF; CDR3nt: TGTGCCTGGAGCCAGGGGTCTAGCAATCAGCCCCAGCATTTT
j_gene: TRBJ2-3; d_gene: NA; abundance: NA; v_gene: TRBV2; CDR3aa: CASSEHRGTDTQYF; CDR3nt: TGTGCCAGCAGTGAACACCGAGGCACAGATACGCAGTATTTT
j_gene: TRBJ1-5; d_gene: NA; abundance: NA; v_gene: TRBV6-1; CDR3aa: CASSEEGDWSNQPQHF; CDR3nt: TGTGCCAGCAGTGAAGAAGGGGATTGGAGCAATCAGCCCCAGCATTTT
j_gene: TRBJ1-1; d_gene: NA; abundance: NA; v_gene: TRBV7-2; CDR3aa: CASRMNTEAFF; CDR3nt: TGTGCCAGCAGGATGAACACTGAAGCTTTCTTT
j_gene: TRBJ2-5; d_gene: NA; abundance: NA; v_gene: TRBV5-1; CDR3aa: CASSLRDSQTQYF; CDR3nt: TGCGCCAGCAGTCTTCGGGACTCGCAGACCCAGTACTTC
j_gene: TRBJ1-2; d_gene: NA; abundance: NA; v_gene: TRBV11-2; CDR3aa: CASSLETGHGYTF; CDR3nt: TGTGCCAGCAGCTTAGAGACAGGCCATGGCTACACCTTC
j_gene: TRBJ1-4; d_gene: TRBD1; abundance: NA; v_gene: TRBV5-6; CDR3aa: CASSQPGQGDEKLFF; CDR3nt: TGTGCCAGCAGTCAACCGGGACAGGGTGATGAAAAACTGTTTTTT
j_gene: TRBJ1-1; d_gene: NA; abundance: NA; v_gene: TRBV28; CDR3aa: CASSRRRTEAFF; CDR3nt: TGTGCCAGCAGTCGGCGAAGGACTGAAGCTTTCTTT
j_gene: TRBJ2-3; d_gene: NA; abundance: NA; v_gene: TRBV25-1; CDR3aa: CASRSPGADTQYF; CDR3nt: TGTGCCAGCAGGTCCCCGGGGGCAGATACGCAGTATTTT
j_gene: TRBJ2-7; d_gene: NA; abundance: NA; v_gene: TRBV7-8; CDR3aa: CASSLFSLESYEQYF; CDR3nt: TGTGCCAGCAGCTTGTTCTCTTTAGAGAGTTACGAGCAGTACTTC
j_gene: TRBJ2-3; d_gene: NA; abundance: NA; v_gene: TRBV5-4; CDR3aa: CASSREGPDTQYF; CDR3nt: TGTGCCAGCAGCAGAGAGGGCCCAGATACGCAGTATTTT
j_gene: TRBJ2-5; d_gene: NA; abundance: NA; v_gene: TRBV18; CDR3aa: CASSTSGVETQYF; CDR3nt: TGTGCCAGCTCTACGTCAGGGGTAGAGACCCAGTACTTC
j_gene: TRBJ2-7; d_gene: NA; abundance: NA; v_gene: TRBV28; CDR3aa: CASSLNAKSSYEQYF; CDR3nt: TGTGCCAGCAGTTTAAATGCGAAAAGCTCCTACGAGCAGTACTTC
j_gene: TRBJ1-2; d_gene: NA; abundance: NA; v_gene: TRBV5-5; CDR3aa: CASSGVWSQLANYGYTF; CDR3nt: TGTGCCAGCAGCGGGGTTTGGAGTCAGTTAGCTAACTATGGCTACACCTTC
j_gene: TRBJ2-1; d_gene: NA; abundance: NA; v_gene: TRBV11-3; CDR3aa: CASSKYSQSSYNEQFF; CDR3nt: TGTGCCAGCAGCAAGTACTCCCAAAGCTCCTACAATGAGCAGTTCTTC
j_gene: TRBJ1-1; d_gene: NA; abundance: NA; v_gene: TRBV7-3; CDR3aa: CASSQTMNTEAFF; CDR3nt: TGTGCCAGCAGCCAGACAATGAACACTGAAGCTTTCTTT
j_gene: TRBJ2-7; d_gene: TRBD1; abundance: NA; v_gene: TRBV28; CDR3aa: CASSSGQGVYEQYF; CDR3nt: TGTGCCAGCAGTTCTGGACAGGGCGTATACGAGCAGTACTTC
j_gene: TRBJ2-5; d_gene: NA; abundance: NA; v_gene: TRBV4-1; CDR3aa: CASSQDRDRWETQYF; CDR3nt: TGCGCCAGCAGCCAAGATCGGGACCGCTGGGAGACCCAGTACTTC
j_gene: TRBJ2-2; d_gene: TRBD2; abundance: NA; v_gene: TRBV4-3; CDR3aa: CASSQGRTSGNTGELFF; CDR3nt: TGCGCCAGCAGCCAGGGTAGGACTAGCGGGAACACCGGGGAGCTGTTTTTT
j_gene: TRBJ1-4; d_gene: NA; abundance: NA; v_gene: TRBV6-1; CDR3aa: CASSEALRKQGRAELFF; CDR3nt: TGTGCCAGCAGTGAAGCGCTTCGGAAGCAGGGGCGAGCCGAACTGTTTTTT
j_gene: TRBJ1-6; d_gene: NA; abundance: NA; v_gene: TRBV6-1; CDR3aa: CASSENIPLHF; CDR3nt: TGTGCCAGCAGTGAGAACATACCCCTCCACTTT
j_gene: TRBJ1-2; d_gene: NA; abundance: NA; v_gene: TRBV18; CDR3aa: CASSPGGIDHNYGYTF; CDR3nt: TGTGCCAGCTCACCAGGAGGTATAGACCATAACTATGGCTACACCTTC
j_gene: TRBJ2-1; d_gene: NA; abundance: once; v_gene: TRBV10-3; CDR3aa: CAISESIQGNEQFF; CDR3nt: TGTGCCATCAGTGAGTCGATTCAGGGCAATGAGCAGTTCTTC
j_gene: TRBJ2-7; d_gene: NA; abundance: NA; v_gene: TRBV11-2; CDR3aa: CASSSRGPNYEQYF; CDR3nt: TGTGCCAGCAGCTCCCGGGGACCTAACTACGAGCAGTACTTC
j_gene: TRBJ1-3; d_gene: NA; abundance: NA; v_gene: TRBV5-6; CDR3aa: CASSWGYEAGNTIYF; CDR3nt: TGTGCCAGCAGCTGGGGGTATGAAGCTGGAAACACCATATATTTT
j_gene: TRBJ2-1; d_gene: TRBD2; abundance: NA; v_gene: TRBV25-1; CDR3aa: CATRSRGRAFAEQFF; CDR3nt: TGTGCCACCCGTTCCCGCGGGAGGGCCTTTGCTGAGCAGTTCTTC
j_gene: TRBJ1-1; d_gene: NA; abundance: few; v_gene: TRBV2; CDR3aa: CASNIAGATEAFF; CDR3nt: TGTGCCAGCAATATAGCAGGGGCCACTGAAGCTTTCTTT
j_gene: TRBJ2-2; d_gene: TRBD1; abundance: NA; v_gene: TRBV5-1; CDR3aa: CASSLGDRAGTGELFF; CDR3nt: TGCGCCAGCAGCTTGGGGGACAGGGCGGGCACCGGGGAGCTGTTTTTT
j_gene: TRBJ1-2; d_gene: NA; abundance: NA; v_gene: TRBV23-1; CDR3aa: CASIRGGGTYGYTF; CDR3nt: TGCGCCAGCATACGAGGAGGAGGGACCTATGGCTACACCTTC
j_gene: TRBJ2-5; d_gene: TRBD1; abundance: NA; v_gene: TRBV28; CDR3aa: CASSLLGDRVLQTQYF; CDR3nt: TGTGCCAGCAGCCTCCTAGGGGACAGGGTTTTGCAGACCCAGTACTTC
j_gene: TRBJ2-1; d_gene: TRBD2; abundance: NA; v_gene: TRBV14; CDR3aa: CASSQLAGRGLSYNEQFF; CDR3nt: TGTGCCAGCAGCCAATTAGCGGGCAGAGGACTCTCCTACAATGAGCAGTTCTTC
j_gene: TRBJ1-1; d_gene: NA; abundance: NA; v_gene: TRBV6-6; CDR3aa: CASSSREGAFF; CDR3nt: TGTGCCAGCAGTTCCAGGGAGGGAGCTTTCTTT
j_gene: TRBJ2-2; d_gene: NA; abundance: NA; v_gene: TRBV6-5; CDR3aa: CASSRGGGELFF; CDR3nt: TGTGCCAGCAGTCGGGGCGGCGGGGAGCTGTTTTTT
j_gene: TRBJ2-3; d_gene: TRBD1; abundance: NA; v_gene: TRBV27; CDR3aa: CASSLRNRDRGADTQYF; CDR3nt: TGTGCCAGCAGTTTACGGAACCGGGACAGGGGGGCAGATACGCAGTATTTT
j_gene: TRBJ2-7; d_gene: TRBD2; abundance: NA; v_gene: TRBV5-1; CDR3aa: CASSWSAGVSYEQYF; CDR3nt: TGCGCCAGCAGCTGGAGCGCGGGGGTATCCTACGAGCAGTACTTC
j_gene: TRBJ2-7; d_gene: NA; abundance: NA; v_gene: TRBV9; CDR3aa: CASSPRTFSYEQYF; CDR3nt: TGTGCCAGCAGCCCCCGGACCTTCTCCTACGAGCAGTACTTC